These T cell receptor beta chains were read from a single sample in a study of cytomegalovirus exposure and HLA in healthy donors. Generated by immunoSEQ multiplex PCR, the TCRdb table keeps only in-frame clones and is missing some. The data contain approximately 300,000 clones, approximately 90% of them singletons. Specimen: PBMCs. Source of these receptors: a woman aged 18-29 years in good health and CMV-seronegative. CDR3s include the opening cysteine and the closing phenylalanine or tryptophan. D genes are given only for firm matches. Clone sizes are given selectively: once, few, many, or a class where the clone is expanded.

v_gene,abundance,d_gene,j_gene,CDR3nt,CDR3aa
TRBV7-8,NA,TRBD1,TRBJ2-1,TGTGCCAGCAATCTTATCGGACAGGGAGTAAATGAGCAGTTCTTC,CASNLIGQGVNEQFF
TRBV28,NA,TRBD2,TRBJ2-7,TGTGCCAGCAGTTTCCCCAGACTAGCGGGGACCTACGAGCAGTACTTC,CASSFPRLAGTYEQYF
TRBV2,NA,TRBD1,TRBJ2-7,TGTGCCAGCAGTGCCAGCATCCGGGACAGGAGCTCCTACGAGCAGTACTTC,CASSASIRDRSSYEQYF
TRBV19,NA,TRBD1,TRBJ1-2,TGTGCCAGTAGTACGAGGGCCCGGACAGGCTCTGGCTACACCTTC,CASSTRARTGSGYTF
TRBV7-3,NA,NA,TRBJ2-7,TGTGCCAGCAGCCCAGGGGCAGGGGCAACCTACGAGCAGTACTTC,CASSPGAGATYEQYF
TRBV13,NA,TRBD2,TRBJ2-1,TGTGCCAGCAGCCAGGGAGGGGTTCTCGATGAGCAGTTCTTC,CASSQGGVLDEQFF
TRBV28,NA,NA,TRBJ1-1,TGTGCCAGCAGTTCGGGGGGGCTTTTCACTGAAGCTTTCTTT,CASSSGGLFTEAFF
TRBV2,NA,NA,TRBJ2-5,TGTGCCAGCAGAAAAGGAGGGAACGAAGAGACCCAGTACTTC,CASRKGGNEETQYF
TRBV18,once,TRBD1,TRBJ2-7,TGTGCCAGCTCACCGGGACAGAGCCTACGAGGGCAGTACTTC,CASSPGQSLRGQYF
TRBV7-2,many,NA,TRBJ1-1,TGTGCCAGCAGCTTAAGAGTTCAGGTGAACACTGAAGCTTTCTTT,CASSLRVQVNTEAFF
TRBV19,NA,TRBD1,TRBJ1-4,TGTGCCAGTAGTACATCCCAGGGGACAGGGGTGTTTTTT,CASSTSQGTGVFF
TRBV29-1,NA,NA,TRBJ2-2,TGCAGCGTTGTCCGGCAACGAGGGGGCACCGGGGAGCTGTTTTTT,CSVVRQRGGTGELFF
TRBV4-3,NA,TRBD2,TRBJ2-7,TGCGCCAGCAGCCAAGACGCTAGCGGCTACGAGCAGTACTTC,CASSQDASGYEQYF
TRBV9,NA,TRBD2,TRBJ2-2,TGTGCCAGCAGCTCCAGCGGGAGGGGCCCCAACACCGGGGAGCTGTTTTTT,CASSSSGRGPNTGELFF
TRBV18,NA,NA,TRBJ2-7,TGTGCCAGCTCAGGAGGGCTAACCTACGAGCAGTACTTC,CASSGGLTYEQYF
TRBV7-3,NA,NA,TRBJ2-5,TGTGCCAGCAGCCCCACAGTTGGAGGAGAGACCCAGTACTTC,CASSPTVGGETQYF